This section outlines one T cell receptor (beta chain) sequence together with its context. In the original workflow: Counts of nucleated cells, estimated from reference gene primer amplification, were obtained. Produced via immunoSEQ multiplex PCR; TCRdb's table is partial and in-frame only. V, J and clone size are those of that table, while D and trimming were read from the DNA. The table has 87,000 or so clones, approximately 88% seen once. The data originate from a study of blood T cell repertoires in COVID-19. Study details: From the United States, Italy and Spain came samples of acute and convalescent COVID-19. T cells, B-cell-depleted T cells, or PBMCs provided the cDNA or gDNA that served as material.

The clonotype comes from an elderly man with acute or convalescent COVID-19. Sequenced input: peripheral blood.

The CDR3 bases are TGTGCCAGTAGTATAGGGGACATACAAGAGACCCAGTACTTC. Amino acid sequence: CASSIGDIQETQYF. This chain connects TRBV19 to TRBJ2-5, with D possibly matching TRBD1 (6 bases). V shed 1 base and J shed 2 bases, with 8 bases lying between them. Germline CDR1 is LNHDA and CDR2 is SQIVND (reference sequence). The CDR3 has 14 residues.